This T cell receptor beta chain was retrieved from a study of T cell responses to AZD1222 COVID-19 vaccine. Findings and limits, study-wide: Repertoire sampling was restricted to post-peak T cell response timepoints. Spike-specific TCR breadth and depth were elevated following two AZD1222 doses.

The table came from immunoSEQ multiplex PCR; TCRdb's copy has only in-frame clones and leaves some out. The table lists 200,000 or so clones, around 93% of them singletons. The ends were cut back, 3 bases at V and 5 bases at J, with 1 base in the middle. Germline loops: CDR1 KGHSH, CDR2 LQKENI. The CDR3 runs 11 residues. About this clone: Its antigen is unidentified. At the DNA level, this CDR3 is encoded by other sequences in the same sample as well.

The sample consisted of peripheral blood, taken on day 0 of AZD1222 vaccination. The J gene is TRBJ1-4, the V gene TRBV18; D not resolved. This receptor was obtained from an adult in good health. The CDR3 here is CASSPNEKLFF. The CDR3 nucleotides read TGTGCCAGCTCACCCAATGAAAAACTGTTTTTT.